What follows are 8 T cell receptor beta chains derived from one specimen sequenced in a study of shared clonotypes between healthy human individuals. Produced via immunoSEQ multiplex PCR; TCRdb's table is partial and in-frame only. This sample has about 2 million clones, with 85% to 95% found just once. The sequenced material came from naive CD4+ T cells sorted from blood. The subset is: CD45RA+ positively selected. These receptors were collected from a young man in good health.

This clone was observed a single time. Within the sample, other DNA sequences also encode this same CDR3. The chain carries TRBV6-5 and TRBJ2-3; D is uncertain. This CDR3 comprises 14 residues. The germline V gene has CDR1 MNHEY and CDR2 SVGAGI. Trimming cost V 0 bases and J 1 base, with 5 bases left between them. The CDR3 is CASSYSPGTDTQYF. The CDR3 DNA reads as TGTGCCAGCAGTTACTCGCCTGGCACAGATACGCAGTATTTT.

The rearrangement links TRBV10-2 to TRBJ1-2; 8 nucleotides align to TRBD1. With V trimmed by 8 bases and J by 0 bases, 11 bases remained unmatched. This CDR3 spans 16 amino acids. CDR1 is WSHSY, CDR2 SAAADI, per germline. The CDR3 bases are TGCGCCAGCGCGGGGACAGGAAAAGAAGCTAACTATGGCTACACCTTC. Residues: CASAGTGKEANYGYTF.

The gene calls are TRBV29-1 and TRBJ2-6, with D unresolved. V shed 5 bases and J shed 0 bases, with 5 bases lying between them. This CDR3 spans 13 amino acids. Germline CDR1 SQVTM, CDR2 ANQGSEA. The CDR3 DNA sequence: TGCAGCGTTTACAGCTCTGGGGCCAACGTCCTGACTTTC. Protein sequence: CSVYSSGANVLTF.

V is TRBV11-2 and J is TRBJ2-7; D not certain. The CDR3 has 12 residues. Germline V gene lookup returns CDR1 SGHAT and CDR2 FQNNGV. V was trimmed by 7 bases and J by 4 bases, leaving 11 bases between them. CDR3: CASTREDYEQYF. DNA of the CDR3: TGTGCCAGCACCCGAGAGGATTACGAGCAGTACTTC.

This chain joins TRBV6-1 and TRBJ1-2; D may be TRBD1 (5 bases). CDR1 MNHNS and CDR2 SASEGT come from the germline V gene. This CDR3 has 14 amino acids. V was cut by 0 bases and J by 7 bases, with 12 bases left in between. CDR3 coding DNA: TGTGCCAGCAGTGAAGCGAGGGGACTGTCTGGCTACACCTTC. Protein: CASSEARGLSGYTF.

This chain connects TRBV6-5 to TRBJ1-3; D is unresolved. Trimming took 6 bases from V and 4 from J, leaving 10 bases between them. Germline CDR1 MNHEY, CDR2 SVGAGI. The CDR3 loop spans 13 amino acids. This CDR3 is CASSSGRGNTIYF. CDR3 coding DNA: TGTGCCAGCAGCTCGGGGAGGGGAAACACCATATATTTT.

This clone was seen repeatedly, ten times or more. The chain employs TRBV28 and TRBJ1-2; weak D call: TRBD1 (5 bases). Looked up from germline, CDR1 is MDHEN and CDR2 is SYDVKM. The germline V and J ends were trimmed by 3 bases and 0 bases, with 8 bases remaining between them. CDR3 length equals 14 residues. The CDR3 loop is CASSLETANYGYTF. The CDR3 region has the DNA TGTGCCAGCAGTTTGGAGACAGCTAACTATGGCTACACCTTC.

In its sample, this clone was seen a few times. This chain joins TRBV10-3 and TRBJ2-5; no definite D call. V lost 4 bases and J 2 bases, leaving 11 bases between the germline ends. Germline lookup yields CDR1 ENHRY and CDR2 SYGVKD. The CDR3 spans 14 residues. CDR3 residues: CAISGAAEQETQYF. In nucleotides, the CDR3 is TGTGCCATCAGTGGGGCGGCAGAACAAGAGACCCAGTACTTC.